These 21 T cell receptor beta chains came from one sample sequenced in a study of blood T cell repertoires in COVID-19. TCRdb's copy holds only in-frame clones and misses some; the assay was immunoSEQ multiplex PCR. The data show some 390,000 clones, roughly 90% seen once. The sample was peripheral blood. The receptors stem from a woman aged 40 to 55 with COVID-19, enrolled during active disease.

The V gene is TRBV6-5, the J gene TRBJ1-4, with D unclear. This CDR3 contains 13 residues. CDR1 and CDR2 from the germline V gene are MNHEY and SVGAGI. Trimming shortened V by 0 bases and J by 6 bases, and 5 bases separated the two germline ends. The CDR3 sequence: CASSYSRHEKLFF. In DNA form, the CDR3 reads TGTGCCAGCAGTTACTCGAGGCATGAAAAACTGTTTTTT.

V usage is TRBV29-1 and J usage is TRBJ1-3, with 9 bases fitting TRBD1. CDR1 is SQVTM, CDR2 ANQGSEA, per germline. This CDR3 has 14 residues. After removal of 6 bases from V and 2 bases from J, the junction contained 5 bases not matched to a gene. The CDR3 bases are TGCAGCGTAGAACAGGGGGCAACTGGAAACACCATATATTTT. Translation gives CSVEQGATGNTIYF.

V gene TRBV19 combines with J gene TRBJ2-3; 8 nucleotides line up with TRBD2. The ends lost 5 bases at V and 0 bases at J; junction bases unmatched: 7. Germline CDR1 LNHDA, CDR2 SQIVND (reference sequence). The CDR3 is made up of 16 amino acids. DNA for the CDR3: TGTGCCAGTAGTCCCCAGCGGGGGCTTAGCACAGATACGCAGTATTTT. As protein: CASSPQRGLSTDTQYF.

The rearrangement links TRBV27 to TRBJ2-7; 8 bases match TRBD1. Looked up from germline, CDR1 is MNHEY and CDR2 is SMNVEV (reference sequence). CDR3 size: 13 residues. Unmatched junction bases numbered 5, after V lost 4 bases and J lost 6 bases. CDR3 amino acids: CASSSDRGGEQYF. DNA for the CDR3: TGTGCCAGCAGTTCAGACAGGGGAGGCGAGCAGTACTTC.

The chain employs TRBV2 and TRBJ1-4; D not certain. The V and J ends lost 3 bases and 6 bases respectively, with 5 bases between them. The germline gives CDR1 SNHLY, CDR2 FYNNEI. There are 12 residues in the CDR3. CDR3 DNA: TGTGCCAGCAGTGACGTCTATGAAAAACTGTTTTTT. Protein: CASSDVYEKLFF.

The sample holds one count of this clone. This chain links TRBV5-5 with TRBJ2-5, with 7 bases aligning to TRBD1. Losses at the gene ends were 3 bases for V and 1 base for J; bases not matched to a gene: 6. This CDR3 is built from 15 residues. The germline V gene encodes CDR1 SGHKS and CDR2 YYEKEE (reference sequence). CDR3 in amino acids: CASSSGQVLQETQYF. The CDR3, as DNA: TGTGCCAGCAGCTCTGGACAGGTCCTCCAAGAGACCCAGTACTTC. The entire variable domain, with the rest obtained from reference TRBV5-5 and TRBJ2-5, is as follows: DAGVTQSPTHLIKTRGQQVTLRCSPISGHKSVSWYQQVLGQGPQFIFQYYEKEERGRGNFPDRFSARQFPNYSSELNVNALLLGDSALYLCASSSGQVLQETQYFGPGTRLLVL.

The chain recombines TRBV6-5 with TRBJ2-3; 9 bases are a match to TRBD1. In germline, CDR1 is MNHEY, CDR2 SVGAGI. This CDR3 is 14 amino acids long. V gave up 4 bases and J gave up 4 bases; unmatched junction bases: 3. CDR3 sequence reads: CASSSRQGADTQYF. CDR3 sequence (DNA): TGTGCCAGCAGTTCCAGACAGGGGGCAGATACGCAGTATTTT.

The rearrangement joins TRBV28 to TRBJ2-7; possibly TRBD1 for D (6 bases). This CDR3 spans 13 amino acids. V was shortened by 6 bases and J by 11 bases, with 20 bases between the two germline ends. Germline assignment: CDR1 MDHEN and CDR2 SYDVKM. DNA of the CDR3: TGTGCCAGCAGCCTTACGGACAGAAAGGATAAGTACTTC. Translated, it gives CASSLTDRKDKYF.

V is TRBV5-1 and J is TRBJ1-1, with 7 positions matching TRBD1. The CDR3 loop spans 16 amino acids. Trimming cost V 0 bases and J 1 base; bases outside gene matches: 6. Germline V gene lookup returns CDR1 SGHRS and CDR2 YFSETQ. CDR3 region: CASSLVTGARNTEAFF. The DNA of the CDR3 is TGCGCCAGCAGCTTGGTCACAGGGGCTCGGAACACTGAAGCTTTCTTT.

The V call is TRBV5-1, the J call TRBJ2-3; tentatively, D is TRBD2 (5 bases). CDR1 SGHRS and CDR2 YFSETQ come from the germline V gene. This CDR3 has 14 amino acids. V was shortened by 0 bases and J by 6 bases, with 11 bases between the two germline ends. The CDR3 here is CASSLGLPGDTQYF. CDR3 DNA sequence: TGCGCCAGCAGCTTGGGCCTTCCGGGGGATACGCAGTATTTT.

This clone was seen just once. The chain combines TRBV19 with TRBJ1-2, with TRBD1 identical over 7 bases. The CDR3 is 13 residues long. Germline CDR1 is LNHDA and CDR2 is SQIVND (reference sequence). Germline trimming cut 4 bases from V and 4 bases from J; bases unmatched to any gene: 3. CDR3 nucleotide sequence: TGTGCCAGTAGTACCGGGGACAGCTATGGCTACACCTTC. It encodes CASSTGDSYGYTF.

The CDR3: CASSQSLGTDTQYF. The DNA of the CDR3 is TGTGCCAGCAGCCAGAGCCTGGGCACAGATACGCAGTATTTT. This chain links TRBV3-1 (or the pseudogene TRBV3-2) with TRBJ2-3; D not certain. Per the germline V gene, CDR1 is LGHDT and CDR2 is YNNKEL (reference sequence). Deletions cut 3 bases from V and 1 base from J, with 8 bases between. The CDR3 has 14 amino acids.

The sample holds a few counts of this clone. V gene TRBV11-3 combines with J gene TRBJ1-1; 9 bases map to TRBD1. The CDR3 has 13 amino acids. Germline V gene lookup returns CDR1 SGHNT and CDR2 YENEEA. Losses at the gene ends were 3 bases for V and 10 bases for J; bases not matched to a gene: 6. CDR3 residues: CASSLAGTGTAFF. The CDR3 nucleotides are TGTGCCAGCAGCTTGGCCGGGACAGGGACAGCTTTCTTT.

The rearrangement uses TRBV19 and TRBJ1-1; the match to TRBD1 covers 11 bases. J lost 4 bases, V lost 1 base, and 11 bases had no gene match. From germline, CDR1 is LNHDA and CDR2 SQIVND (reference sequence). The CDR3 consists of 18 residues. This CDR3 is CASSIGPGQGAGFTEAFF. DNA for the CDR3: TGTGCCAGTAGTATAGGCCCCGGACAGGGGGCTGGTTTCACTGAAGCTTTCTTT.

The V gene is TRBV7-3, the J gene TRBJ2-1, with 11 bases lining up with TRBD2. The CDR3 is 16 residues long. Germline trimming cut 5 bases from V and 2 bases from J; bases unmatched to any gene: 5. Germline CDR1 reads SGHTA; CDR2 reads FQGTGA. The CDR3 coding sequence is TGTGCCAGCAGCCCCCGTAGCGGGAGGGCCTACAATGAGCAGTTCTTC. This sequence encodes CASSPRSGRAYNEQFF.

The chain uses TRBV6-2 or TRBV6-3 and TRBJ2-3, with 15 bases aligning to TRBD2. The CDR3 has 17 residues. Germline loops: CDR1 MNHEY, CDR2 SVGEGT. V lost 6 bases and J lost 2; bases outside the gene matches: 6. The CDR3 nucleotides are TGTGCCAGCAGCCGGACTAGCGGGGGGGTTACCACAGATACGCAGTATTTT. Amino acids: CASSRTSGGVTTDTQYF.

With respect to this clone: In the same sample, other DNA sequences code for this CDR3. The chain carries TRBV5-1 and TRBJ1-1; 7 bases are a match to TRBD1. Germline assignment: CDR1 SGHRS and CDR2 YFSETQ. CDR3 length: 14 amino acids. J gave up 2 bases and V 2 bases, and 3 bases lay outside the gene matches. CDR3 loop: CASSLQGPNTEAFF. CDR3 nucleotide sequence: TGCGCCAGCAGCTTACAGGGGCCTAACACTGAAGCTTTCTTT.

The V and J genes are TRBV7-9 and TRBJ1-3; the D is unclear. V lost 3 bases, J lost 1 base, and 13 bases lay in between. Germline CDR1 and CDR2: SEHNR and FQNEAQ (reference sequence). CDR3 length equals 16 residues. The CDR3 DNA follows: TGTGCCAGCAGCTTTTCCCCCGGGATTTCTGGAAACACCATATATTTT. Translating gives CASSFSPGISGNTIYF.

This chain links TRBV18 with TRBJ1-1; 8 bases line up with TRBD1. This CDR3 is built from 14 residues. CDR1 is KGHSH and CDR2 is LQKENI in the germline V gene. Trimming cost V 4 bases and J 1 base; bases outside gene matches: 2. The CDR3 loop is CASSLQGENTEAFF. In DNA form, the CDR3 reads TGTGCCAGCTCACTACAGGGGGAGAACACTGAAGCTTTCTTT.

The J gene is TRBJ1-1, the V gene TRBV5-1, with D hard to call. The germline V and J ends were trimmed by 0 bases and 4 bases, with 13 bases remaining between them. The CDR3 covers 15 residues. Germline CDR1 SGHRS, CDR2 YFSETQ. The DNA of the CDR3 is TGCGCCAGCAGCTTGGGTTTACAAAGAGGCACTGAAGCTTTCTTT. Its protein is CASSLGLQRGTEAFF.

J is TRBJ2-1 and V is TRBV4-1, with TRBD2 as a possible D gene (5 bases). V shed 1 base and J shed 7 bases, with 17 bases lying between them. Germline V lookup: CDR1 MGHRA, CDR2 YSYEKL. The CDR3 spans 16 residues. CDR3: CASSQVLLALYNEQFF. CDR3 coding DNA: TGCGCCAGCAGCCAAGTTTTGCTAGCACTTTATAATGAGCAGTTCTTC.